This TCR beta chain was sequenced for a study of blood T cells in healthy people across ages. Study-wide background: For every two T cells, template switching captured about one barcoded beta molecule.

Together with a sample-barcoded 5' primer, a J-beta primer mix was included in a second PCR lasting about 7 to 11 cycles. CDR3-containing paired-end reads numbering at least 2.5 million came from each sample. TCRdb reanalysed the 5' RACE reads using MiXCR and keeps one entry per CDR3 protein. There are 850,000 to 1,000,000 distinct CDR3 sequences in the sample; roughly 51% occur only once, and 20% to 25% lies in the top ten. Study-level findings and limits: TCR beta diversity per million T cells fell roughly linearly with age.

Details on this clonotype: The target antigen is unknown.

Looked up from germline, CDR1 is DFQATT and CDR2 is SNEGSKA (reference sequence). J gave up 6 bases and V 4 bases, and 9 bases lay outside the gene matches. The CDR3 totals 15 residues. The source of this sequence is a woman aged 55-70 years in good health. The source material was blood. The V and J genes are TRBV20-1 and TRBJ2-7, with TRBD2 matching 13 bases. The CDR3 here is CSAIDPGLAGLEQYF. CDR3 nucleotides: TGCAGTGCTATTGACCCGGGACTAGCGGGACTCGAGCAGTACTTC.